The present T cell receptor (beta chain) was sequenced within a study of CD8 T cells in Susac syndrome. Turning to the study itself: Patients with Susac syndrome who were sequenced included roughly 6 with active disease and 8 or 9 in remission.

The trim removed 3 bases at V and 5 bases at J, leaving 5 bases unmatched. The CDR3 is 15 residues long. CDR1 is SGHRS, CDR2 YFSETQ, per germline. The RNA, about 0.5 to 1 ug, was put through reverse transcription using random hexamers. Amplification of TCR beta CDR3 by immunoSEQ multiplex PCR spanned 54 Vbeta and 13 Jbeta. TCRdb redid the calling of the immunoSEQ multiplex PCR reads with MiXCR, one entry per CDR3 protein. The repertoire holds about 180,000 distinct CDR3 sequences, with 85% to 95% as singletons. What was sequenced was CD4+ T cells from PBMCs. The gene calls are TRBV5-1 and TRBJ2-2, with 9 bases lining up with TRBD1. The TCR comes from a human donor with Susac syndrome. CDR3 DNA sequence: TGCGCCAGCAGCTCCCGGGACAGGGCAACCGGGGAGCTGTTTTTT. It specifies CASSSRDRATGELFF.